Below are 31 T cell receptor beta chains sequenced from a single sample in a study of regulatory T cells in long-lasting Graves disease. Noted time point: persistent/refractory GD, antithyroid drugs over 5 years with positive TRAb. From RNA extracted from PBMCs, the TCR library was made. Through Arm-PCR of CDR3 regions and iRepertoire HTBI primers, TCR beta libraries were built. TCRdb analysed the multiplex PCR reads with MiXCR anew, one entry per CDR3 protein. The table has some 470,000 distinct CDR3 sequences, 20% to 25% seen once. The specimen comprised peripheral blood mononuclear cells (PBMCs), sampled when the disease was refractory, from a patient treated with antithyroid drugs. Every receptor here comes from a female donor with Graves disease.

This clonotype was recorded a few times. Possible read error: a much larger clone is one base away. This chain connects TRBV28 to TRBJ2-5, with TRBD2 matching over 7 bases. Germline V gives CDR1 MDHEN, CDR2 SYDVKM. V dropped 6 bases and J dropped 3; count of bases not matched to a gene: 22. The CDR3 extends over 19 amino acids. Here the CDR3 DNA reads TGTGCCAGCAGCCGACTCGGGGGACCAGCGGGACCTGGGGAAGAGACCCAGTACTTC. This encodes CASSRLGGPAGPGEETQYF.

The rearrangement uses TRBV5-6 and TRBJ2-7; TRBD1 matches at 12 bases. V dropped 5 bases and J dropped 2; count of bases not matched to a gene: 14. The CDR3 runs to 18 residues. Germline assignment: CDR1 SGHDT and CDR2 YYEEEE. This CDR3 reads CASSRGGTGGLLAYEQYF. The CDR3 DNA reads as TGTGCCAGCAGTCGGGGAGGGACAGGGGGCCTCCTCGCCTACGAGCAGTACTTC.

The genes are TRBV2 and TRBJ2-1; D not certain. V shed 1 base and J shed 7 bases, with 14 bases lying between them. This CDR3 is 15 amino acids long. Germline V gene lookup returns CDR1 SNHLY and CDR2 FYNNEI. CDR3 DNA sequence: TGTGCCAGCAGTGAAGGGCGACCCTTGGGAAATGAGCAGTTCTTC. It encodes CASSEGRPLGNEQFF.

This clonotype was observed a few times. V is TRBV13 and J is TRBJ2-7; D is possibly TRBD2 (7 bases). Trimming took 0 bases from V and 6 from J, leaving 12 bases between them. The CDR3 has 14 residues. From germline, CDR1 is PRHDT and CDR2 FYEKMQ (reference sequence). The CDR3 is CASSLGVGGVEQYF. The CDR3 DNA is TGTGCCAGCAGCTTAGGGGTAGGGGGGGTCGAGCAGTACTTC. Supplemented by reference TRBV13 and TRBJ2-7, the full variable domain reads AAGVIQSPRHLIKEKRETATLKCYPIPRHDTVYWYQQGPGQDPQFLISFYEKMQSDKGSIPDRFSAQQFSDYHSELNMSSLELGDSALYFCASSLGVGGVEQYFGPGTRLTVT.

The rearrangement uses TRBV30 and TRBJ1-1; TRBD1 matches at 9 bases. The CDR3 totals 15 residues. Germline V gene lookup returns CDR1 GTSNPN and CDR2 SVGIG (reference sequence). The trim removed 4 bases at V and 1 base at J, leaving 7 bases unmatched. Written as DNA, the CDR3 is TGTGCCTGGACTCCTACGGGACAGGGGAACACTGAAGCTTTCTTT. The encoded protein is CAWTPTGQGNTEAFF.

This clonotype appeared many times. J is TRBJ1-2 and V is TRBV29-1; maybe TRBD1 (5 bases). CDR3 length: 12 residues. The ends were cut back, 0 bases at V and 4 bases at J, with 6 bases in the middle. Germline assignment: CDR1 SQVTM and CDR2 ANQGSEA. CDR3 region: CSVEEGGYGYTF. DNA of the CDR3: TGCAGCGTTGAAGAGGGGGGCTATGGCTACACCTTC. Complete variable domain (other parts from reference TRBV29-1 and TRBJ1-2): SAVISQKPSRDICQRGTSLTIQCQVDSQVTMMFWYRQQPGQSLTLIATANQGSEATYESGFVIDKFPISRPNLTFSTLTVSNMSPEDSSIYLCSVEEGGYGYTFGSGTRLTVV.

This clonotype showed up many times. The V and J genes are TRBV12-5 and TRBJ2-5; no clear D gene. With 1 base removed from V and 3 bases from J, the gap between germline ends came to 6 bases. The CDR3 has 13 amino acids. Germline-derived CDR1 and CDR2 are LGHNT and FRNRAP. CDR3 sequence (DNA): TGTGCTAGTGGTTTGGACACGGAAGAGACCCAGTACTTC. Encoded protein: CASGLDTEETQYF.

This clonotype was found many times. The chain employs TRBV2 and TRBJ2-7; tentative D call: TRBD1 (6 bases). The germline CDR1 and CDR2 sequences are SNHLY and FYNNEI. V lost 7 bases to trimming and J lost 1 base, with 11 bases between them. The CDR3 spans 13 residues. In DNA, the CDR3 is TGTGCCAGCAAGGGGGACGAATCCTACGAGCAGTACTTC. It yields the protein CASKGDESYEQYF.

This chain joins TRBV28 and TRBJ2-1; no clear D gene. Trimming removed 2 bases from V and 3 bases from J, with 14 bases in between. The CDR3 loop spans 16 amino acids. Germline CDR1 and CDR2: MDHEN and SYDVKM. DNA of the CDR3: TGTGCCAGCAGTTTAGTAGACCCTAGGGACTACAATGAGCAGTTCTTC. This codes for CASSLVDPRDYNEQFF.

The J gene is TRBJ2-3, the V gene TRBV27, with D maybe TRBD2 (5 bases). The germline CDR1 and CDR2 sequences are MNHEY and SMNVEV (reference sequence). V was trimmed by 3 bases and J by 3 bases, leaving 16 bases between them. The CDR3 loop spans 16 amino acids. The chain's CDR3 is CASSFVGVWGTDTQYF. The CDR3 DNA follows: TGTGCCAGCAGTTTCGTGGGAGTATGGGGTACAGATACGCAGTATTTT.

In this sample, this clonotype turned up many times. The chain links TRBV2 to TRBJ2-2; 11 bases are shared with TRBD1. Germline values: CDR1 SNHLY, CDR2 FYNNEI. CDR3 size: 15 residues. V lost 4 bases to trimming and J lost 5 bases; unmatched junction nucleotides: 3. The CDR3 coding sequence is TGTGCCAGCAGTGCCGGGACAGGGGGGACCGGGGAGCTGTTTTTT. It encodes CASSAGTGGTGELFF. The whole variable domain, filled in from reference TRBV2 and TRBJ2-2, reads EPEVTQTPSHQVTQMGQEVILRCVPISNHLYFYWYRQILGQKVEFLVSFYNNEISEKSEIFDDQFSVERPDGSNFTLKIRSTKLEDSAMYFCASSAGTGGTGELFFGEGSRLTVL.

This clonotype was detected only a few times. V is TRBV9 and J is TRBJ1-6; D is ambiguous. This CDR3 is 16 amino acids long. Trimming cost V 0 bases and J 0 bases, with 7 bases left between them. CDR1 and CDR2 (germline): SGDLS, YYNGEE. The CDR3 DNA sequence: TGTGCCAGCAGCGTAGGAGGGAACTCCTATAATTCACCCCTCCACTTT. Translation gives CASSVGGNSYNSPLHF.

This clonotype was found many times. The chain is built from TRBV7-2 and TRBJ2-7, with a weak D call TRBD1 (6 bases). The CDR3 contains 15 residues. The germline V gene has CDR1 SGHTA and CDR2 FQGNSA. V was trimmed by 1 base and J by 0 bases, leaving 10 bases between them. CDR3 loop: CASSLEAGASYEQYF. The CDR3 bases are TGTGCCAGCAGCTTAGAGGCAGGGGCCTCCTACGAGCAGTACTTC. Variable domain in full (rest from reference TRBV7-2 and TRBJ2-7): GAGVSQSPSNKVTEKGKDVELRCDPISGHTALYWYRQSLGQGLEFLIYFQGNSAPDKSGLPSDRFSAERTGGSVSTLTIQRTQQEDSAVYLCASSLEAGASYEQYFGPGTRLTVT.

This clonotype was observed at least ten times. The chain joins TRBV6-1 to TRBJ2-7; TRBD2 matches at 7 bases. There are 14 residues in the CDR3. Per germline, CDR1 MNHNS and CDR2 SASEGT. With 5 bases clipped from V and 6 bases from J, the junction kept 10 bases outside the gene matches. Here the CDR3 reads CASSMRDPGGEQYF. CDR3 sequence (DNA): TGTGCCAGCAGTATGCGGGACCCGGGGGGCGAGCAGTACTTC.

V gene TRBV7-2 combines with J gene TRBJ2-3; 9 bases are shared with TRBD2. The CDR3 runs to 17 residues. The V segment lost 4 bases and the J segment 3 bases; nucleotides outside the gene matches: 11. Germline-derived CDR1 and CDR2 are SGHTA and FQGNSA. The CDR3 spells CASSYPTSGAETDTQYF. The CDR3 region has the DNA TGTGCCAGCAGCTACCCGACTAGCGGAGCGGAGACAGATACGCAGTATTTT.

As regards this clonotype: Possible read error: a much larger clone is one base away. The chain couples TRBV12-3 or TRBV12-4 to TRBJ1-5; TRBD1 matches at 7 bases. The CDR3 covers 15 residues. CDR3 sequence reads: CASSGGTDSNRPQHF. The CDR3 DNA is TGTGCCAGCAGCGGCGGGACAGATAGCAATCGGCCCCAGCATTTT.

Ten or more counts support this clonotype. The chain links TRBV7-9 to TRBJ2-7, with D maybe TRBD1 (6 bases). With 5 bases removed from V and 4 bases from J, the gap between germline ends came to 15 bases. Germline CDR1 is SEHNR and CDR2 is FQNEAQ (reference sequence). The CDR3 consists of 14 residues. Here the CDR3 reads CASSPLRGGYEQYF. DNA of the CDR3: TGTGCCAGCAGCCCCCTCAGGGGTGGATACGAGCAGTACTTC.

A few counts support this clonotype. This chain connects TRBV14 to TRBJ2-7, with 7 bases fitting TRBD1. With V trimmed by 0 bases and J by 4 bases, 6 bases remained unmatched. Germline V lookup: CDR1 SGHDN, CDR2 FVKESK. The CDR3 totals 15 residues. The CDR3 coding sequence is TGTGCCAGCAGCCAAGATTGGGACAGAGTATACGAGCAGTACTTC. It specifies CASSQDWDRVYEQYF.

This clonotype showed up many times. This chain links TRBV6-1 with TRBJ1-1; D perhaps matches TRBD1 (5 bases). The germline V gene has CDR1 MNHNS and CDR2 SASEGT. V was cut by 8 bases and J by 0 bases, with 13 bases left in between. The CDR3 is 14 amino acids. The CDR3 loop reads CASLPGRMNTEAFF. The CDR3 bases are TGTGCCAGCCTTCCGGGACGGATGAACACTGAAGCTTTCTTT.

This clonotype was detected many times. The V call is TRBV6-1, the J call TRBJ2-7, with a weak D call TRBD1 (6 bases). The germline CDR1 and CDR2 sequences are MNHNS and SASEGT. The CDR3 sequence is 12 residues long. Trimming removed 8 bases at V and 7 bases at J, with 15 bases between. CDR3 in DNA: TGTGCCAGCCGGGACACCCCCCTAGAGCAGTACTTC. It yields the protein CASRDTPLEQYF.

This clonotype was found many times. The J gene is TRBJ2-7, the V gene TRBV12-3 or TRBV12-4; 8 nucleotides match TRBD1. This CDR3 has 13 amino acids. Trimming took 6 bases from V and 3 from J; bases not matched to a gene: 4. As DNA, the CDR3 is TGTGCCAGCAGGCAGGGGGCTTTCTACGAGCAGTACTTC. Protein product: CASRQGAFYEQYF.

This clonotype was recorded once. A much larger clone differs by one base, so this may be a read error. The chain uses TRBV6-1 and TRBJ2-7; D possibly corresponds to TRBD2 (5 bases). V lost 6 bases and J lost 4, with 13 bases in between. Germline CDR1 MNHNS, CDR2 SASEGT. The CDR3 covers 13 residues. This chain's CDR3 is CASSDPGMYEQYF. The CDR3 bases are TGTGCCAGCAGCGATCCCGGGATGTACGAGCAGTACTTC.

The rearrangement joins TRBV6-1 to TRBJ1-2; no firm D call. V lost 4 bases and J 4 bases, leaving 19 bases between the germline ends. The CDR3 is 16 amino acids. Germline V gives CDR1 MNHNS, CDR2 SASEGT. The CDR3 loop is CASSGGMGEVFYGYTF. CDR3 DNA: TGTGCCAGCAGTGGAGGGATGGGCGAGGTCTTCTATGGCTACACCTTC.

The chain combines TRBV28 with TRBJ2-1; D unclear. Germline V gene data show CDR1 as MDHEN and CDR2 as SYDVKM. There are 10 residues in the CDR3. V lost 8 bases, J lost 10 bases, and 9 bases lay in between. CDR3 nucleotides: TGTGCCAGCGACGGCGGAGAGCAGTTCTTC. Translated: CASDGGEQFF.

This sequence joins TRBV6-1 and TRBJ2-7; 7 nucleotides align to TRBD1. This CDR3 has 15 residues. Per the germline V gene, CDR1 is MNHNS and CDR2 is SASEGT. V gave up 6 bases and J gave up 4 bases; unmatched junction bases: 12. CDR3 sequence reads: CASRTAGGDWYEQYF. The CDR3 region has the DNA TGTGCCAGCAGGACGGCAGGGGGAGATTGGTACGAGCAGTACTTC.

CDR3 protein: CAIGTRVGNQPQHF. The DNA for the CDR3 is TGTGCCATCGGGACGAGGGTGGGCAATCAGCCCCAGCATTTT. V gene TRBV10-3 combines with J gene TRBJ1-5; D may be TRBD1 (5 bases). Germline CDR1 is ENHRY and CDR2 is SYGVKD. The CDR3 consists of 14 residues. The V end lost 8 bases, the J end lost 2 bases, and 13 bases lay between the germline ends.

This clonotype was seen ten or more times. The V call is TRBV28, the J call TRBJ2-7; TRBD1 agrees at 9 bases. V lost 3 bases, J lost 2 bases, and 8 bases stayed unmatched. From germline, CDR1 is MDHEN and CDR2 SYDVKM. The CDR3 is 16 amino acids. CDR3 loop: CASSLERTGATYEQYF. CDR3 coding DNA: TGTGCCAGCAGTTTGGAGCGGACAGGGGCGACCTACGAGCAGTACTTC. Full variable domain (remainder filled in from reference TRBV28 and TRBJ2-7): DVKVTQSSRYLVKRTGEKVFLECVQDMDHENMFWYRQDPGLGLRLIYFSYDVKMKEKGDIPEGYSVSREKKERFSLILESASTNQTSMYLCASSLERTGATYEQYFGPGTRLTVT.

In regard to this clonotype: A read error likely explains this, since a far larger clone differs by one base. The rearrangement uses TRBV27 and TRBJ2-7, with D uncertain. The CDR3 is 12 amino acids. The V and J ends lost 7 bases and 5 bases respectively, with 12 bases between them. Germline V CDR1 and CDR2: MNHEY, SMNVEV (reference sequence). The CDR3 loop is CASIQPAHEQYF. The CDR3 DNA follows: TGTGCCAGCATCCAACCGGCTCACGAGCAGTACTTC.

The sample holds a few counts of this clonotype. The J gene is TRBJ1-4, the V gene TRBV13; D is ambiguous. The germline V and J ends were trimmed by 5 bases and 7 bases, with 8 bases remaining between them. The CDR3 has 12 amino acids. Germline CDR1 and CDR2: PRHDT and FYEKMQ (reference sequence). CDR3 amino acids: CASSLKPEKLFF. Written as DNA, the CDR3 is TGTGCCAGCAGCCTGAAACCTGAAAAACTGTTTTTT. The complete variable domain, with remaining parts taken from reference TRBV13 and TRBJ1-4, reads AAGVIQSPRHLIKEKRETATLKCYPIPRHDTVYWYQQGPGQDPQFLISFYEKMQSDKGSIPDRFSAQQFSDYHSELNMSSLELGDSALYFCASSLKPEKLFFGSGTQLSVL.

The genes are TRBV28 and TRBJ1-3; D might be TRBD1 (6 bases). CDR1 and CDR2 (germline): MDHEN, SYDVKM. The V gene lost 2 bases and the J gene lost 4 bases, with 12 bases spanning the gap. CDR3 length: 15 residues. DNA of the CDR3: TGTGCCAGCAGTTTACCAGGGGTTATCGGAAACACCATATATTTT. It codes for CASSLPGVIGNTIYF.

Many counts were recorded for this clonotype. As DNA, the CDR3 is TGCGCCAGCAGTGTTTCGCTAGCGGGTTCCTACGAGCAGTACTTC. Amino acids: CASSVSLAGSYEQYF. The chain couples TRBV10-2 to TRBJ2-7; 8 bases fit TRBD2. This CDR3 is 15 amino acids long. In germline, CDR1 is WSHSY, CDR2 SAAADI. With V trimmed by 4 bases and J by 1 base, 6 bases remained unmatched.